These T cell receptor beta chains were read from a single sample in a study. A single record per CDR3 protein comes from TCRdb applying MiXCR to the 5' RACE reads. Among tens of thousands of distinct CDR3 sequences listed, roughly 30% were seen once. Sample: tumor-infiltrating memory CD4+ T cells sorted from the breast tumor. These TCRs come from a female donor with breast cancer. CDR3s include the opening cysteine and the closing phenylalanine or tryptophan. D genes are given only for firm matches. A clone size is listed for some rows: how often the clone was seen (once, few, many), or a class if it is expanded.

d_call clone_size v_call cdr3_aa
NA few TRBV6-5 CASSALVTQYF
NA few TRBV6-2/TRBV6-3 CASKRGNEETQYF
NA NA TRBV7-2 CASSSNTQGQYF
NA NA TRBV2 CASSPEETQYF
NA NA TRBV27 CASRSSGQETQYF
TRBD2 NA TRBV7-2 CAGSLGLARSQETQYF
TRBD1 NA TRBV5-1 CASSLQGGLTQQYF
NA few TRBV7-2 CASSPMMDTEAFF
NA NA TRBV5-1 CASSLGGSINEQFF
NA once TRBV4-3 CASSQEGRGYGYTF
NA NA TRBV25-1 CASSERRDKETQYF
TRBD1 NA TRBV10-3 CAISAEQGKYEQYF
NA few TRBV15 CATSRDRAQPQHF
TRBD2 few TRBV20-1 CSAKGGLARGSTDTQYF
TRBD2 few TRBV20-1 CSAGIAGGFTDTQYF
NA NA TRBV7-2 CASSLVRGSSYNEQFF
TRBD1 few TRBV12-3/TRBV12-4 CASTRDRGVSYTF
TRBD1 few TRBV7-9 CASSPDRDSANEKLFF
NA NA TRBV20-1 CSARVSGGRNNEQFF
NA few TRBV20-1 CSARDQNRVYTEAFF
NA NA TRBV20-1 CSADSLNTEAFF
NA few TRBV20-1 CSASGAGANVLTF
TRBD1 NA TRBV25-1 CASSRQGGSSNTGELFF
TRBD1 NA TRBV6-5 CASSKRTGGTGELFF
TRBD2 few TRBV7-8 CASSPRALAGPGGELFF
NA NA TRBV5-6 CASSLKGRETQYF
TRBD1 medium-sized TRBV20-1 CSVTGATYEQYF
NA few TRBV20-1 CSATIEETQYF
NA NA TRBV12-3/TRBV12-4 CASSLAVGGYTF
NA many TRBV29-1 CSVDKTGEETQYF
TRBD2 NA TRBV6-1 CASSDPSGGSTDTQYF
NA NA TRBV28 CASSLQVHYEQYF
NA NA TRBV7-2 CASSFDPAQETQYF
NA few TRBV18 CASSPTCPGIYEQYF
NA few TRBV7-9 CASSFQDTQYF
TRBD1 NA TRBV6-6 CASSPGIGTGIQPQHF
TRBD1 few TRBV24-1 CATSEQGWGYTF